This T cell receptor beta chain emerged from a study of liver allograft versus peripheral blood T cells. Study in general: The authors compared T cell receptor repertoires in transplanted livers with recipients' peripheral blood repertoires.

TCRdb ran MiXCR on the reads and lists one entry per CDR3 protein. The table shows about 6,500 distinct CDR3 sequences, with 15% to 20% occurring only once. The germline V gene has CDR1 MNHEY and CDR2 SMNVEV (reference sequence). The CDR3 totals 13 residues. Trimming removed 5 bases from V and 5 bases from J, with 9 bases in between. This clonotype has more than one count but fewer than ten. Its antigen is currently unknown. The study's findings and limits: Liver allograft and peripheral blood T cell receptor repertoires reportedly differed.

This TCR derives from a human patient who had a liver transplant. Some of the T cells may derive from the graft donor. The chain combines TRBV27 with TRBJ2-2; weak D call: TRBD2 (6 bases). In DNA form, the CDR3 reads TGTGCCAGCAGTCACGCGGGGACCGGGGAGCTGTTTTTT. It specifies CASSHAGTGELFF.